This T cell receptor beta chain emerged from a study of OX40 agonist ivuxolimab in advanced cancers. Libraries were prepared by immunoSEQ multiplex PCR; TCRdb keeps only in-frame clonotypes and omits some of them. The sample lists about 30,000 clones, roughly 86% occurring once. The specimen was CD4+ or CD8+ T cells sorted from blood, collected in a trial of the OX40 agonist ivuxolimab. The clonotype was recovered from an adult with an advanced solid tumor such as melanoma, head and neck, liver or kidney cancer.

CDR3 sequence reads: CASGSRDNPQETQYF. CDR3 in DNA: TGCGCCAGCGGATCCCGGGACAACCCCCAAGAGACCCAGTACTTC. The chain links TRBV4-1 to TRBJ2-5, with a possible D match to TRBD1 (6 bases). V lost 8 bases and J lost 1, with 17 bases in between. This CDR3 contains 15 residues. CDR1 and CDR2 from the germline V gene are MGHRA and YSYEKL.